The 3 T cell receptor beta chains below come from one sample, sequenced in a study of OX40 agonist ivuxolimab in advanced cancers. The assay was immunoSEQ multiplex PCR, and TCRdb's table has in-frame clones only and misses some. The sample holds more than 70,000 clones; 65% to 90% are singletons and the top ten take under 2%. This material consisted of CD4+ or CD8+ T cells sorted from blood, taken in a trial of the OX40 agonist ivuxolimab. These receptors all stem from an adult with an advanced solid tumor such as melanoma, head and neck, liver or kidney cancer.

This chain joins TRBV5-1 and TRBJ1-5; D perhaps matches TRBD1 (5 bases). The length of the CDR3 is 16 residues. V lost 0 bases to trimming and J lost 1 base, with 11 bases between them. The V gene's germline CDR1 is SGHRS and CDR2 YFSETQ. This chain's CDR3 is CASSLDGAASNQPQHF. The DNA for the CDR3 is TGCGCCAGCAGCTTGGATGGGGCGGCGAGCAATCAGCCCCAGCATTTT.

This chain uses TRBV6-1 with TRBJ1-2; a weak D match, TRBD1 (6 bases). Looked up from germline, CDR1 is MNHNS and CDR2 is SASEGT. This CDR3 spans 15 amino acids. Trimming took 4 bases from V and 3 from J, leaving 15 bases between them. The CDR3 nucleotides read TGTGCCAGCAGTGCCAACAGGGCAGGGGACTATGGCTACACCTTC. This translates into CASSANRAGDYGYTF.

The chain employs TRBV28 and TRBJ1-1; the match to TRBD1 covers 10 bases. Germline-derived CDR1 and CDR2 are MDHEN and SYDVKM. This CDR3 spans 15 amino acids. The ends lost 6 bases at V and 4 bases at J; junction bases unmatched: 8. CDR3: CASSSGQGDGTEAFF. As DNA, the CDR3 is TGTGCCAGCAGCTCCGGACAGGGGGACGGCACTGAAGCTTTCTTT.